This T cell receptor beta chain stems from a study of blood T cell repertoires in COVID-19. Study in general: Acute and convalescent COVID-19 specimens originated in the United States, Italy and Spain.

The trim removed 10 bases at V and 3 bases at J, leaving 11 bases unmatched. This CDR3 spans 15 amino acids. CDR1 is MNHEY, CDR2 SVGAGI, per germline. As originally analysed: Amplified reference gene primers provided the basis for estimating nucleated cell counts. Generated by immunoSEQ multiplex PCR, the TCRdb table keeps only in-frame clones and is missing some. The V and J calls and clone size are taken from that table; D and trimming were inferred from the DNA. The repertoire has almost 200,000 clones, roughly 77% of them found once; the top ten carry roughly 5.6%. Sequencing used peripheral blood. The source of this sequence is a woman between 35 and 50 years old with COVID-19, enrolled during active disease. This chain joins TRBV6-5 and TRBJ2-5; 10 nucleotides agree with TRBD2. In DNA, the CDR3 is TGTGCCACCGCGGGACTGGGGACTAGCGAAGAGACCCAGTACTTC. Protein sequence: CATAGLGTSEETQYF.